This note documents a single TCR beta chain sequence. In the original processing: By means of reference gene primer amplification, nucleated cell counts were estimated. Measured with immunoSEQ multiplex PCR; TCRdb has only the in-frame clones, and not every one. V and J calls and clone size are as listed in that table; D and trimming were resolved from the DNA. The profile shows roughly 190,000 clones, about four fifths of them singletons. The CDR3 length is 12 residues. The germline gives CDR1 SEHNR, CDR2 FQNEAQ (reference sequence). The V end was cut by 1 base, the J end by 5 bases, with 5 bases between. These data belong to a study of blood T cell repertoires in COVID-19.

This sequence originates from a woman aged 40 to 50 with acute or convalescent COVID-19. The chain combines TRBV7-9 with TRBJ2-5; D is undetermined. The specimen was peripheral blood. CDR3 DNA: TGTGCCAGCAGCTTAGTTGAGGAGACCCAGTACTTC. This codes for CASSLVEETQYF.